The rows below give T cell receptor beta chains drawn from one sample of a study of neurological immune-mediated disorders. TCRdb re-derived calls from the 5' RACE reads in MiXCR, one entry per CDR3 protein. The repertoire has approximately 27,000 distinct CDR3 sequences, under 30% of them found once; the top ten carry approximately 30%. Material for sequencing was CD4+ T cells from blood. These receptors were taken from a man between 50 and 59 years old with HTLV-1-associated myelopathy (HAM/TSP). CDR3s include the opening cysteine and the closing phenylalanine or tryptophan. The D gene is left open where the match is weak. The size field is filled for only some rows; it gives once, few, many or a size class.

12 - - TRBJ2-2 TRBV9 TGTGCCAGCAGCCTTAACACCGGGGAGCTGTTTTTT CASSLNTGELFF
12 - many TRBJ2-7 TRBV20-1 TGCAGTGCTAGCCCCCCTGTATCCGAGCAGTACTTC CSASPPVSEQYF
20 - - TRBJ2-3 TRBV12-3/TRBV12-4 TGTGCCAGCAGTCCCGATATACGGGGGAGACCTTCCTTCAGCACAGATACGCAGTATTTT CASSPDIRGRPSFSTDTQYF
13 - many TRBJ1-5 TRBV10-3 TGTGCCATCAGTGATGGGGGTAACGAGCCCCAGCATTTT CAISDGGNEPQHF
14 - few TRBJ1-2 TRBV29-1 TGCAGCGTTGAGGAGGGAGGCCTTGGCTATGGCTACACCTTC CSVEEGGLGYGYTF
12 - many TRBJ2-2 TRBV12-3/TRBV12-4 TGTGCCAGCAGTTCCTCATCCGGGGAGCTGTTTTTT CASSSSSGELFF
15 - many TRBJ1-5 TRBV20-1 TGCAGTGCTAGAGGGGCAGGGGATTACAATCAGCCCCAGCATTTT CSARGAGDYNQPQHF
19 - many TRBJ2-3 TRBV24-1 TGTGCCACCAGTGATTCCACTTTGGGTCCGGGACGGCAAACAGATACGCAGTATTTT CATSDSTLGPGRQTDTQYF
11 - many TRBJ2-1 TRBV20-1 TGCAGTGCTAGCCGAGCGGCTGAGCAGTTCTTC CSASRAAEQFF
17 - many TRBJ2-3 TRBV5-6 TGTGCCAGCAGCCCCCGGGGGACTCACGTAGGCACAGATACGCAGTATTTT CASSPRGTHVGTDTQYF
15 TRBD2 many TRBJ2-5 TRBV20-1 TGCAGTGCTAGAGATGCGGGGGACCTCCAAGAGACCCAGTACTTC CSARDAGDLQETQYF
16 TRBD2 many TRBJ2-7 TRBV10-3 TGTGCCATCAGTGAGCCGCTACCTGGACTAGACTACGAGCAGTACTTC CAISEPLPGLDYEQYF
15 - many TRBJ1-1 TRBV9 TGTGCCAGCAGCCCCCAGACAGCCTTGAACACTGAAGCTTTCTTT CASSPQTALNTEAFF
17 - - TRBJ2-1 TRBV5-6 TGTGCCAGCAGCTTAGGACCTGGGTCTAGCGCTGACAATGAGCAGTTCTTC CASSLGPGSSADNEQFF
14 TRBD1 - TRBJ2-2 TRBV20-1 TGCAGTGCCAGCCCAGGGACAGAAACCGGGAAGCTGTTTTTT CSASPGTETGKLFF
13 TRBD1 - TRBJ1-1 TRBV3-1 TGTGCCAGCCGGACAGGCCGGAACACTGAAGCTTTCTTT CASRTGRNTEAFF
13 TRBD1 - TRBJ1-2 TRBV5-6 TGTGCCAGCAGCCTCCCGACAGGGGATGGCTACACCTTC CASSLPTGDGYTF
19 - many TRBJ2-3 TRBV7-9 TGTGCCAGCAGCTTAGACGGGGGAAGGGGTGCCACTAGCACAGATACGCAGTATTTT CASSLDGGRGATSTDTQYF
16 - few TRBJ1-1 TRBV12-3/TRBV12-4 TGTGCCAGCAGTATAGGGACACCTTTCGGGGGCACTGAAGCTTTCTTT CASSIGTPFGGTEAFF
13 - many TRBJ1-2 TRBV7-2 TGTGCCAGCAGCTTTAAAGGGGCTCGGGGCTACACCTTC CASSFKGARGYTF
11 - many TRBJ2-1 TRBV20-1 TGCAGTGCCCGGAAAGAAAAAAGGCAGTTCTTC CSARKEKRQFF
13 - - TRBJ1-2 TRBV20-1 TGCAGTGCGCGAAAGGTGTCGGACTATGGCTACACCTTC CSARKVSDYGYTF
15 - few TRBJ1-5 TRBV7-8 TGTGCCAGCAGCTCCTCAGGGGATCGGAATCAGCCCCAGCATTTT CASSSSGDRNQPQHF
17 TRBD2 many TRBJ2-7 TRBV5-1 TGCGCCAGCAGCAATCAACAGACTAGCGGGGGCTCCTACGAGCAGTACTTC CASSNQQTSGGSYEQYF
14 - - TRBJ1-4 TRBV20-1 TGCAGTGCTAGAAGGGGTGCAACTAATGAAAAACTGTTTTTT CSARRGATNEKLFF
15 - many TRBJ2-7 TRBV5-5 TGTGCCAGCAGCCAAGGCCAGGGACCCTCCTACGAGCAGTACTTC CASSQGQGPSYEQYF
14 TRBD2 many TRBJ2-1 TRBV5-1 TGCGCCAGCAGCTCCGGGACTAGCCTGGGTGAGCAGTTCTTC CASSSGTSLGEQFF
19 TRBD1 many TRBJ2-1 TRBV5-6 TGTGCCAGCAGCGGGGGACAGGGGTGGGCCAAAGCTTACTACAATGAGCAGTTCTTC CASSGGQGWAKAYYNEQFF
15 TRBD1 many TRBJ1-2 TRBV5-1 TGCGCCAGCAGCTTGGACTTCCAGGGGGCGCGAGGCTACACCTTC CASSLDFQGARGYTF
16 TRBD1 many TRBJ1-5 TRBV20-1 TGCAGTGCTAGAGATGGACAGGGTTTAATCAATCAGCCCCAGCATTTT CSARDGQGLINQPQHF
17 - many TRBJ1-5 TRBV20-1 TGCAGTGCTAGAGACCTCAATGGGATTTATAGCAATCAGCCCCAGCATTTT CSARDLNGIYSNQPQHF
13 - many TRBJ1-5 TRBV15 TGTGCCACCAGCAGAGTCCCATCGGGGCCCCAGCATTTT CATSRVPSGPQHF
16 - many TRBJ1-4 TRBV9 TGTGCCAGCAGCGTCTCCGGGGTGGGCCGGAATGAAAAACTGTTTTTT CASSVSGVGRNEKLFF
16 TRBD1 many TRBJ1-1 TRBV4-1 TGCGCCAGCAGCCACCTTCGCGGGGAGGGGGCGATTCGGGCTTTCTTT CASSHLRGEGAIRAFF
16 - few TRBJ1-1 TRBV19 TGTGCCAGTAAAGAGGATGCGGGCAGGGCACGTTCTGAAGCTTTCTTT CASKEDAGRARSEAFF
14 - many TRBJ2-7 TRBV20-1 TGCAGTGCTAGACGGGGGGCTGATTTTTACGAGCAGTACTTC CSARRGADFYEQYF
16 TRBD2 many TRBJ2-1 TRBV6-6 TGTGCCAGCAGTGAGTCTCTGGGCGGGGGGGCATATGAGCAGTTCTTC CASSESLGGGAYEQFF
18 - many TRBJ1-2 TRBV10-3 TGTGCCATCAGTGAGGGTCGGGAGCGATTTGTTCAGATGGATGGCTACACCTTC CAISEGRERFVQMDGYTF
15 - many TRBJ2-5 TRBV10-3 TGTGCCATCAGTGAGCCTAACAGGGATAGAGAGACCCAGTACTTC CAISEPNRDRETQYF
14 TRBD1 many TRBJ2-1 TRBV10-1 TGCGCCAGCAGTCAGGACAGGGGGGGCAATGAGCAGTTCTTC CASSQDRGGNEQFF
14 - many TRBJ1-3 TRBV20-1 TGCAGTGCTAGGATGGGTGTCTCTGGAAACACCATATATTTT CSARMGVSGNTIYF